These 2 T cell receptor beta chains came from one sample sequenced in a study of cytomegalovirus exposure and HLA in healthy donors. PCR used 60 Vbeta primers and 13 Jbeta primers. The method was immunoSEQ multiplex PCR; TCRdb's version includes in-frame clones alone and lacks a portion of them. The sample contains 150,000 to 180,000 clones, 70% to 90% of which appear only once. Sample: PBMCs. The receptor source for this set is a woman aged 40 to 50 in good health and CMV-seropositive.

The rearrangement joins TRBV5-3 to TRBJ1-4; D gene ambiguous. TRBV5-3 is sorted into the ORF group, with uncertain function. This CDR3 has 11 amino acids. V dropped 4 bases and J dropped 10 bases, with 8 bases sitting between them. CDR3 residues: CARSLAGKLFF. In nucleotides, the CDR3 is TGTGCCAGAAGCCTGGCGGGAAAACTGTTTTTT.

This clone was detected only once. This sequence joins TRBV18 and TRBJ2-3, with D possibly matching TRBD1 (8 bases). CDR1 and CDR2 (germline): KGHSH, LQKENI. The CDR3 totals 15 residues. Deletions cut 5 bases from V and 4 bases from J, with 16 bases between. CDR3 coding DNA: TGTGCCAGCTCAACCTGGACAGGGAGGGCAGATACGCAGTATTTT. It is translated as CASSTWTGRADTQYF.